The 6 T cell receptor beta chains below all came from one sample that was sequenced in a study of molecular identifiers for immune sequencing clone quantification. Via MiXCR, TCRdb re-called the PCR reads, giving one row per CDR3 protein. Here the sample spans hundreds of thousands of distinct CDR3 sequences, approximately 24% being singletons. Sequencing input: naive CD8+ T cells from blood, with Jurkat cell RNA spiked in. Subset of the sample: FACS-sorted CD8+CD4-CCR7+CD45RA+ naive T cells. The source of these receptors is a human donor in good health. Some libraries in this study had Jurkat cell RNA spiked in.

V and J are TRBV25-1 and TRBJ2-1, with 7 bases lining up with TRBD1. This CDR3 has 15 residues. The germline V gene encodes CDR1 MGHDK and CDR2 SYGVNS. The V and J ends lost 7 bases and 2 bases, in that order; junction bases with no gene match: 8. CDR3 bases: TGTGCCAGCACAGCCGCCGGGACAGCCTACAATGAGCAGTTCTTC. Amino acid sequence: CASTAAGTAYNEQFF. Full variable domain (outside the CDR3, taken from reference TRBV25-1 and TRBJ2-1): EADIYQTPRYLVIGTGKKITLECSQTMGHDKMYWYQQDPGMELHLIHYSYGVNSTEKGDLSSESTVSRIRTEHFPLTLESARPSHTSQYLCASTAAGTAYNEQFFGPGTRLTVL.

The chain couples TRBV27 to TRBJ2-7; tentative D call: TRBD2 (5 bases). Germline-derived CDR1 and CDR2 are MNHEY and SMNVEV (reference sequence). The CDR3 sequence is 15 residues long. V gave up 6 bases and J gave up 3 bases, with 18 bases separating them. CDR3 coding DNA: TGTGCCAGCAGAAGTCTGGCGGGTCACATCTACGAGCAGTACTTC. It translates to CASRSLAGHIYEQYF.

This clonotype was seen a handful of times. The chain uses TRBV25-1 and TRBJ2-2; D is possibly TRBD1 or TRBD2 (5 bases each). Germline V gene lookup returns CDR1 MGHDK and CDR2 SYGVNS. There are 15 residues in the CDR3. V lost 8 bases, J lost 0 bases, and 13 bases lay in between. The CDR3 region is CASGAPSTNTGELFF. The CDR3 nucleotides are TGTGCCAGCGGGGCCCCTAGCACGAACACCGGGGAGCTGTTTTTT.

This chain connects TRBV19 to TRBJ2-7; D unclear. V dropped 7 bases and J dropped 2 bases, with 12 bases sitting between them. The CDR3 extends over 13 amino acids. Germline lookup yields CDR1 LNHDA and CDR2 SQIVND (reference sequence). In nucleotides, the CDR3 is TGTGCCAGTACCCCCGGGCCTGCCTACGAGCAGTACTTC. Encoded protein: CASTPGPAYEQYF.

This clonotype appeared a few times. The rearrangement uses TRBV12-3 or TRBV12-4 and TRBJ2-2; no clear D gene. V shed 4 bases and J shed 0 bases, with 9 bases lying between them. The CDR3 length is 15 residues. The CDR3 nucleotides read TGTGCCAGCAGTTCAACAGCGTCGAACACCGGGGAGCTGTTTTTT. It specifies CASSSTASNTGELFF.

This clonotype has a handful of counts. The chain uses TRBV20-1 and TRBJ2-7; 7 bases map to TRBD1. The CDR3 spans 14 residues. Germline CDR1 DFQATT, CDR2 SNEGSKA (reference sequence). The ends lost 6 bases at V and 3 bases at J; junction bases unmatched: 11. CDR3 coding DNA: TGCAGTGCCTACGGGACAGACATACTCTACGAGCAGTACTTC. Residues: CSAYGTDILYEQYF.